This T cell receptor (beta chain) was profiled in a study of somatic mutations in cytotoxic T cells in rheumatoid arthritis. Whole-study findings and limits: More than 20% of CD8+ cells belonged to the largest clone in 8 of 65 patients.

About this clone: The antigen is undetermined.

V was clipped by 0 bases and J by 5 bases; unmatched bases: 13. The CDR3 runs 18 residues. CDR1 and CDR2 (germline): SGDLS, YYNGEE. Sequencing was performed with immunoSEQ multiplex PCR; in TCRdb, only in-frame clones are kept and a portion is missing. The sample lists about 6,700 clones, 75% occurring once. This rearrangement joins TRBV9 to TRBJ2-1; 8 nucleotides align to TRBD2. The specimen was CD8+ T cells sorted from blood. This clonotype originated in an older woman in good health. The DNA for the CDR3 is TGTGCCAGCAGCGTAGAGGAGTTAGCGGGATTTACGGACAATGAGCAGTTCTTC. Translating gives CASSVEELAGFTDNEQFF. Using reference TRBV9 and TRBJ2-1 for the parts outside the CDR3, the full variable domain is DSGVTQTPKHLITATGQRVTLRCSPRSGDLSVYWYQQSLDQGLQFLIQYYNGEERAKGNILERFSAQQFPDLHSELNLSSLELGDSALYFCASSVEELAGFTDNEQFFGPGTRLTVL.